This T cell receptor beta chain was retrieved from a study of T cells in Graves' hyperthyroidism and ophthalmopathy (dated by TCRdb to about 2019). With respect to the entire study: Peripheral blood samples were taken at the time of initial diagnosis, prior to any treatment. TCR Vbeta CDR3 sequencing of 120 to 150 peripheral blood samples (more than 40 ophthalmopathy, 70 to 85 hyperthyroidism and approximately 17 progressor patients) is reported in the paper. Thyroid tissue and blood T-cell repertoires from roughly 6 Graves' hyperthyroidism patients were also compared in the study. Whether ophthalmopathy could be predicted prospectively was tested in an independent validation cohort made up of some 20 hyperthyroidism patients plus 17 patients who later progressed to ophthalmopathy. The 100 or so discovery patients were randomly split 7:3 into training and test sets. TCR V-J signatures able to tell the groups apart were searched for in a discovery cohort of more than 90 patients, of whom about 40 had Graves' ophthalmopathy and about 55 had stable Graves' hyperthyroidism. Following sampling, methimazole starting at 30 mg daily was given to hyperthyroidism patients, and high-dose intravenous methylprednisolone was given to ophthalmopathy patients. Overall results and qualifications from the work: Most expanded thyroid clonotypes (frequency above 0.001) were also detected in blood, suggesting blood repertoires may reflect thyroid immune responses. A 13 V-J signature model separated ophthalmopathy from stable hyperthyroidism, with 87.88% sensitivity and 81% to 82% specificity in cross-validation and 80%/75% in testing. In validation, progression to ophthalmopathy was predicted by the model with more than 65% sensitivity and 72% to 85% specificity, a median of 6.5 months before onset. Sample size was not statistically predetermined, and blinding of investigators to group allocation was not performed.

The TCR beta CDR3 regions were amplified from the RNA transcripts. The first round of RT-PCR for the TCR CDR3 was performed with the HTBI primer set and the Qiagen OneStep RT-PCR kit. Libraries were constructed in a second round of multiplex PCR, after which size selection and purification were carried out. The libraries were sequenced on an Illumina HiSeq2000 using paired-end 100 bp reads. In the original analysis: SOAPnuke was used to process the raw data, with reads discarded if the reads contained adapters or uncalled bases, had a mean Phred below 15, or lacked an exact constant-primer or identifier match. COPE v1.2.5 was used to merge the high-quality paired reads, and each unique nucleotide sequence was defined as a clonotype. Clonotypes were aligned to IMGT TRBV, TRBD and TRBJ reference segments using MiTCR v1.1. The analysis included only V-J combinations with a frequency above 0.0001, which together covered 99% to 99.2% of the repertoires. A TCS score was defined as the ratio of F50 (clonal expansion) to E x V (chaos), with BLOSUM62-based TCRdist applied between CDR3 peptides within each V-J. Welch's t-statistics and random forest reduced fewer than 600 V-J features to roughly 13, which were used in a naive Bayes classifier (R e1071). Clones were called with MiXCR by TCRdb after fastp trimmed the public reads at Q25, and only in-frame beta chains were retained. CDR3 protein duplicates are merged, each entry listing the most common genes and DNA. These V and J calls are TCRdb output, not the study's own analysis. The sample has hundreds of thousands of distinct CDR3 sequences on record, about a sixth of them singletons. The ten largest clonotypes hold roughly 50% of the sample.

Ophthalmopathy patients had moderately to severely active disease, with a Clinical Activity Score of 3 or more, a NOSPECS grade of 4 or more, and a disease duration of less than 3 months. Any patient with an uncontrolled infection, another autoimmune disease, pregnancy or lactation was excluded. Diagnoses relied on clinical symptoms, serum thyroxine and TRAb, thyroid ultrasound and orbital computed tomography. PBMCs were isolated from more than 8 ml of fresh peripheral blood by Ficoll-Paque density gradient centrifugation. Total RNA was extracted with Trizol reagent, and quality was checked on an Agilent 2100 Bioanalyzer. Including the terminal cysteine and phenylalanine, the CDR3 comprises 15 residues. Just CDR3 DNA is preserved here, 45 bases in frame from base 1. CDR1 is given as SGHTA and CDR2 as FQGNSA, both from the germline V gene. V is reduced by 6 bases and J by 1 base, leaving a spacing of 15 bases between them.

This clonotype was counted ten times or more. Its antigen is not yet known. The sample holds no much larger clone one base away, and base qualities are not on file. The chain was built from TRBV7-2 and TRBJ1-2, and possibly TRBD1, on 5 matching bases. This clonotype was obtained from an older woman with Graves' ophthalmopathy. Sequences were obtained from blood. The CDR3 region reads CASRKLQGVNYGYTF. The DNA sequence is given as TGTGCCAGCAGGAAGCTACAAGGGGTTAACTATGGCTACACCTTC.